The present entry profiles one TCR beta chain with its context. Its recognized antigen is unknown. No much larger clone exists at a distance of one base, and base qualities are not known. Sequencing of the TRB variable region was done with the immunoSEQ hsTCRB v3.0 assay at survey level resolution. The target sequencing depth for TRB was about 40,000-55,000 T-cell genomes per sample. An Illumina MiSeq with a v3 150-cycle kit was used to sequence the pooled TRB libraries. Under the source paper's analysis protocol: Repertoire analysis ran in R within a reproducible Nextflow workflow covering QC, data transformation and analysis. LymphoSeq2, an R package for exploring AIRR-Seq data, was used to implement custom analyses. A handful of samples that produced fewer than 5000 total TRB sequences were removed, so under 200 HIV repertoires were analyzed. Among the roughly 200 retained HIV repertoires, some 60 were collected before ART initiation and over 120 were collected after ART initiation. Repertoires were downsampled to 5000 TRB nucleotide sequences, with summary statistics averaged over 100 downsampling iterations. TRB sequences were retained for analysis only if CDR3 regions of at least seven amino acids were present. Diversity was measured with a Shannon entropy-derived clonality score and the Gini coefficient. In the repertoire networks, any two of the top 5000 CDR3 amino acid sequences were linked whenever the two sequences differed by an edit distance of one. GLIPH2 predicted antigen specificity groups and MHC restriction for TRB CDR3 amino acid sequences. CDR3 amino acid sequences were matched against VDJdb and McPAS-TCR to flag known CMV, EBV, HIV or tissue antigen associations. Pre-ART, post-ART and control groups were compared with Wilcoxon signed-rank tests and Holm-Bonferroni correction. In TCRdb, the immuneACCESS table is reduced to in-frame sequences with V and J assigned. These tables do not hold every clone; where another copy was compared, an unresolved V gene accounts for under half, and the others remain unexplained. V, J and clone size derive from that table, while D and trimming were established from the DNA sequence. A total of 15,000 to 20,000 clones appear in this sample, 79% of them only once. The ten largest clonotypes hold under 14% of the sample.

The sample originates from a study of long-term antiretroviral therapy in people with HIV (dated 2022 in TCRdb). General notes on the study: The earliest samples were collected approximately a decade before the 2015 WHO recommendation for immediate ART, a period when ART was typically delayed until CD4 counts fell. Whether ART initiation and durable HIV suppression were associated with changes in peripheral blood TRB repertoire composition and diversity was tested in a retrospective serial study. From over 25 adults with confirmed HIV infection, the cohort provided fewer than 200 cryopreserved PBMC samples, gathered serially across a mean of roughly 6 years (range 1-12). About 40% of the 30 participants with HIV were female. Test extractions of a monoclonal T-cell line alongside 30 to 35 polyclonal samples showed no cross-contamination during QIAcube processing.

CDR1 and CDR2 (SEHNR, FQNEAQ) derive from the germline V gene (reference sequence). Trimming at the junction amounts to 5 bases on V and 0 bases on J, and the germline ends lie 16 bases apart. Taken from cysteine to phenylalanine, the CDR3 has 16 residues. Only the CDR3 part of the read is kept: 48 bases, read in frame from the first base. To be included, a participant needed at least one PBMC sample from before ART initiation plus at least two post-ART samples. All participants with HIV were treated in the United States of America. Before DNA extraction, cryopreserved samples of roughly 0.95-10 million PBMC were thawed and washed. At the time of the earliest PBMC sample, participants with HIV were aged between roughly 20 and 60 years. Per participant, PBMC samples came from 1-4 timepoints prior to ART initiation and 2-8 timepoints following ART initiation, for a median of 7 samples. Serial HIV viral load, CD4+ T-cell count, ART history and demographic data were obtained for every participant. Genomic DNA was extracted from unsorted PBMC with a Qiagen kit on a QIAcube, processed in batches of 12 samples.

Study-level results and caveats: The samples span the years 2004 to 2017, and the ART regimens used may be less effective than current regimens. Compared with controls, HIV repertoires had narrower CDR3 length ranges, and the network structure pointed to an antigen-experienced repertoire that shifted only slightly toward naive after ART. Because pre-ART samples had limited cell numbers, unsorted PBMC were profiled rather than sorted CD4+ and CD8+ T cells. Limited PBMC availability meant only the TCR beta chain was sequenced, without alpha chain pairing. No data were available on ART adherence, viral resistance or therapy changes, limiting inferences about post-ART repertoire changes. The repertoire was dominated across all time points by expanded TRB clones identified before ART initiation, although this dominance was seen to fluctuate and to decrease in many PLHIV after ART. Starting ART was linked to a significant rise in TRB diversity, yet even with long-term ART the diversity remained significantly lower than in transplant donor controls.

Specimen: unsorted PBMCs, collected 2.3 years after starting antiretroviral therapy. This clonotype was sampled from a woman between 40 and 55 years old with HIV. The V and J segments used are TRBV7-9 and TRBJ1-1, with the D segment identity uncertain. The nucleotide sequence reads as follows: TGTGCCAGCAGCACCCCTTCCGGGAAAATGAACACTGAAGCTTTCTTT. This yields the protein CASSTPSGKMNTEAFF. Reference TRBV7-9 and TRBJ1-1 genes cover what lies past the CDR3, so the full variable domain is DTGVSQNPRHKITKRGQNVTFRCDPISEHNRLYWYRQTLGQGPEFLTYFQNEAQLEKSRLLSDRFSAERPKGSFSTLEIQRTEQGDSAMYLCASSTPSGKMNTEAFFGQGTRLTVV.